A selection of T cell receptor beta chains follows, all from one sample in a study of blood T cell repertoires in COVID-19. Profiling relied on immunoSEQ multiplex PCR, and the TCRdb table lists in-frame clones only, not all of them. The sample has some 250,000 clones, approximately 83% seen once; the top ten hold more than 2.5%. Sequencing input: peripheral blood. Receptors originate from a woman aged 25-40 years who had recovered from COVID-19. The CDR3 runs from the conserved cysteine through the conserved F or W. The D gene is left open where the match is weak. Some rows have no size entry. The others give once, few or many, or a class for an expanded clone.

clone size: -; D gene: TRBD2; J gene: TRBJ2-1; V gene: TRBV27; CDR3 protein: CASSSTSGGAGQFF; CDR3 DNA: TGTGCCAGCAGTTCGACTAGCGGGGGGGCTGGTCAGTTCTTC
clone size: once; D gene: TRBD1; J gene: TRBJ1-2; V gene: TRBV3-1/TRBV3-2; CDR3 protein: CASSQGDSRIGGYTF; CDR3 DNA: TGTGCCAGCAGCCAAGGGGACAGTCGTATAGGGGGCTACACCTTC
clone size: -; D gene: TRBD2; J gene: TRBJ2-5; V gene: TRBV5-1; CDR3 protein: CASSLAGGPGETQYF; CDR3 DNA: TGCGCCAGCAGCCTAGCGGGGGGGCCGGGGGAGACCCAGTACTTC
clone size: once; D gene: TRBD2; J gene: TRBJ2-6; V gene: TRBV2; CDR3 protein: CASSGLAGANVLTF; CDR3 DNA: TGTGCCAGCTCCGGACTAGCTGGGGCCAACGTCCTGACTTTC
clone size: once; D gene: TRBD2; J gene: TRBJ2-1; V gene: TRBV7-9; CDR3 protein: CASSYRSSGGVARHNEQFF; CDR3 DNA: TGTGCCAGCAGCTACCGATCTAGCGGGGGGGTTGCCCGGCACAATGAGCAGTTCTTC
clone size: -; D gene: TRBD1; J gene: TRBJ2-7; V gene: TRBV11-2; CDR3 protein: CASKNRGLSYEQYF; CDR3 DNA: TGTGCCAGCAAAAACAGGGGGCTATCCTACGAGCAGTACTTC
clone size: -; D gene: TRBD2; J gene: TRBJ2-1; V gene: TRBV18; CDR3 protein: CASSPGSTSVQYSREFF; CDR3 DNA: TGTGCCAGCTCACCTGGGAGTACTAGCGTCCAATACTCTCGGGAGTTCTTC
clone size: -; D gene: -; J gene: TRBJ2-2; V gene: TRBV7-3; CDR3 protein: CASSLGGSGFGNTGELFF; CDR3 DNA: TGTGCCAGCAGCTTAGGGGGCTCAGGCTTTGGGAACACCGGGGAGCTGTTTTTT
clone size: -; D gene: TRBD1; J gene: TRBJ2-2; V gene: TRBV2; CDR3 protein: CASSGPRTGNTGELFF; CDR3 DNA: TGTGCCAGCAGTGGGCCCCGGACAGGAAACACCGGGGAGCTGTTTTTT
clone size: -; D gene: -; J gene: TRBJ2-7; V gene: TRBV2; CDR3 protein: CASSLQVQSYEQYF; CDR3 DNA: TGTGCCAGCAGTCTACAGGTTCAGTCCTACGAGCAGTACTTC
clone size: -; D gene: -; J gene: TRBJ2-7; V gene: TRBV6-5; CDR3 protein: CASSYSAGYEQYF; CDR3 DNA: TGTGCCAGCAGTTACTCAGCCGGCTACGAGCAGTACTTC
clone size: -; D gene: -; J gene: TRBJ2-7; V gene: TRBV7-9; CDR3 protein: CASSLPTPIDEQYF; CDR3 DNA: TGTGCCAGCAGCTTACCAACCCCTATAGACGAGCAGTACTTC
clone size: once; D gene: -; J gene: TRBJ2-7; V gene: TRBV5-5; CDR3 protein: CASGSKAVSYEQYF; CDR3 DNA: TGTGCCAGCGGAAGCAAGGCGGTTTCCTACGAGCAGTACTTC
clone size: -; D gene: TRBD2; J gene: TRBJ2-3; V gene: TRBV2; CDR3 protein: CASNKRGGDTQYF; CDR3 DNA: TGTGCCAGCAACAAGCGGGGCGGGGATACGCAGTATTTT
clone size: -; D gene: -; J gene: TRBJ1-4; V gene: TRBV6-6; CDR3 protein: CASRRGSPNEKLFF; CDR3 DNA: TGTGCCAGCAGACGTGGGAGTCCGAATGAAAAACTGTTTTTT